The 22 T cell receptor beta chains in this list originate from one sample, sequenced in a study of OX40 agonist ivuxolimab in advanced cancers. The assay was immunoSEQ multiplex PCR, and TCRdb's table has in-frame clones only and misses some. The sample records some 77,000 clones, around 83% being singletons. The sequencing here drew on CD4+ or CD8+ T cells sorted from blood, taken in a trial of the OX40 agonist ivuxolimab. The receptors shown here come from an adult with an advanced solid tumor such as melanoma, head and neck, liver or kidney cancer.

The V and J genes are TRBV21-1 and TRBJ1-3. TRBV21-1 is a recognized pseudogene. The CDR3 has 15 residues. For the CDR3, the DNA is TGTGCCAGCAGCAAAGTGCACGGGAATTTTCACACCATATATTTT. It translates to CASSKVHGNFHTIYF.

This chain joins TRBV5-5 and TRBJ2-5; 7 bases fit TRBD1. Losses at the gene ends were 4 bases for V and 5 bases for J; bases not matched to a gene: 11. The germline V gene encodes CDR1 SGHKS and CDR2 YYEKEE (reference sequence). The CDR3 contains 15 residues. The CDR3 sequence: CASSGGQVTMETQYF. DNA of the CDR3: TGTGCCAGCAGCGGTGGACAGGTGACGATGGAGACCCAGTACTTC.

In its sample, this clone was seen a few times. The gene calls are TRBV27 and TRBJ2-7, with D uncertain. V lost 8 bases and J 0 bases, leaving 5 bases between the germline ends. CDR1 MNHEY and CDR2 SMNVEV come from the germline V gene (reference sequence). CDR3 length: 11 residues. The CDR3 is CASSTSYEQYF. CDR3 DNA: TGTGCCAGCTCTACCTCCTACGAGCAGTACTTC.

The V and J genes are TRBV30 and TRBJ2-3; no clear D gene. The CDR3 contains 13 residues. V was trimmed by 2 bases and J by 1 base, leaving 7 bases between them. CDR1 and CDR2 (germline): GTSNPN, SVGIG (reference sequence). The DNA of the CDR3 is TGTGCCTGGAGTCGTGGGGGCACAGATACGCAGTATTTT. Encoded protein: CAWSRGGTDTQYF.

V usage is TRBV2 and J usage is TRBJ2-7, with TRBD1 identical over 8 bases. The CDR3 is 15 residues long. Germline V CDR1 and CDR2: SNHLY, FYNNEI. V dropped 5 bases and J dropped 6; count of bases not matched to a gene: 12. The CDR3: CASSPRTGFGGEQYF. The CDR3, as DNA: TGTGCCAGCAGTCCCAGGACAGGGTTTGGCGGCGAGCAGTACTTC.

The chain uses TRBV5-1 and TRBJ1-3, with TRBD1 identical over 10 bases. Germline CDR1 is SGHRS and CDR2 is YFSETQ. The length of the CDR3 is 14 residues. V lost 4 bases and J lost 8; bases outside the gene matches: 6. CDR3 in DNA: TGCGCCAGCAGCACCCGACAGGGGGCAGACACCATATATTTT. Translation gives CASSTRQGADTIYF.

This chain links TRBV28 with TRBJ2-7; tentative D call: TRBD2 (5 bases). Germline V CDR1 and CDR2: MDHEN, SYDVKM. Trimming shortened V by 5 bases and J by 2 bases, and 16 bases separated the two germline ends. The CDR3 has 15 amino acids. CDR3 DNA sequence: TGTGCCAGCAGTCTCCCGGGAACCCGTACCTACGAGCAGTACTTC. Translation: CASSLPGTRTYEQYF.

The V and J genes are TRBV5-6 and TRBJ1-3; D call uncertain. Germline CDR1 is SGHDT and CDR2 is YYEEEE. The length of the CDR3 is 16 residues. The V and J ends lost 1 base and 0 bases respectively, with 11 bases between them. The DNA of the CDR3 is TGTGCCAGCAGCTTGAGGTCGGGGAGCTCTGGAAACACCATATATTTT. This sequence encodes CASSLRSGSSGNTIYF.

The chain is built from TRBV5-1 and TRBJ2-5; 8 bases match TRBD1. J was trimmed by 7 bases and V by 4 bases; bases with no gene match: 9. The length of the CDR3 is 14 residues. Germline CDR1 is SGHRS and CDR2 is YFSETQ. For the CDR3, the DNA is TGCGCCAGCAGCGAGAGACAGGGGAGGACGACCCAGTACTTC. Protein sequence: CASSERQGRTTQYF.

J is TRBJ1-4 and V is TRBV5-6; 9 bases line up with TRBD1. The CDR3 has 16 residues. Germline CDR1 is SGHDT and CDR2 is YYEEEE. Germline trimming cut 0 bases from V and 7 bases from J; bases unmatched to any gene: 7. The DNA of the CDR3 is TGTGCCAGCAGCTTGGCCGAGGGGGACAGGGCTGAAAAACTGTTTTTT. Translating it yields CASSLAEGDRAEKLFF.

The V gene is TRBV28, the J gene TRBJ2-1; 8 nucleotides agree with TRBD1. Looked up from germline, CDR1 is MDHEN and CDR2 is SYDVKM. With 6 bases clipped from V and 0 bases from J, the junction kept 7 bases outside the gene matches. The CDR3 has 16 residues. The CDR3 sequence is CASRRLGQGSYNEQFF. The CDR3 DNA sequence: TGTGCCAGCAGGAGACTTGGACAGGGCTCCTACAATGAGCAGTTCTTC.

The chain links TRBV5-8 to TRBJ2-1, with 7 bases that match TRBD1. V lost 0 bases and J lost 5; bases outside the gene matches: 2. The germline CDR1 and CDR2 sequences are SGHTS and YDEGEE. The CDR3 runs to 14 residues. The CDR3 reads CASSLARGNNEQFF. The CDR3 coding sequence is TGTGCCAGCAGCTTGGCCAGGGGGAACAATGAGCAGTTCTTC.

The rearrangement uses TRBV7-8 and TRBJ1-6; D gene unclear. Trimming removed 1 base at V and 10 bases at J, with 8 bases between. Germline CDR1 and CDR2: SGHVS and FQNEAQ. There are 13 residues in the CDR3. Written as DNA, the CDR3 is TGTGCCAGCAGCTTAGGGTTTGGATCACCCCTCCACTTT. Amino acids: CASSLGFGSPLHF.

The rearrangement links TRBV27 to TRBJ1-1; D gene unclear. This CDR3 contains 13 residues. Trimming stripped 10 bases from V and 1 base from J, with 13 bases between. Germline lookup yields CDR1 MNHEY and CDR2 SMNVEV (reference sequence). The CDR3 sequence: CATKWSGNTEAFF. CDR3 coding DNA: TGTGCCACAAAGTGGAGCGGGAACACTGAAGCTTTCTTT.

V and J are TRBV7-3 and TRBJ2-2; D might be TRBD1 (5 bases). The CDR3 is 16 residues long. Trimming cost V 4 bases and J 0 bases, with 12 bases left between them. Germline-derived CDR1 and CDR2 are SGHTA and FQGTGA. CDR3 nucleotide sequence: TGTGCCAGCAGCTCCCAGGGTCTAGCGAACACCGGGGAGCTGTTTTTT. It is translated as CASSSQGLANTGELFF.

The V gene is TRBV6-6, the J gene TRBJ2-7, with a possible D match to TRBD1 (5 bases). CDR1 MNHNY and CDR2 SVGAGI come from the germline V gene (reference sequence). The length of the CDR3 is 14 residues. The V end was cut by 2 bases, the J end by 3 bases, with 11 bases between. Here the CDR3 DNA reads TGTGCCAGCAGTTACCGTAGGGGTCTCTACGAGCAGTACTTC. This codes for CASSYRRGLYEQYF.

The chain links TRBV6-5 to TRBJ2-2, with 8 bases matching TRBD1. Germline CDR1 is MNHEY and CDR2 is SVGAGI. This CDR3 has 14 amino acids. The V segment lost 6 bases and the J segment 10 bases; nucleotides outside the gene matches: 10. For the CDR3, the DNA is TGTGCCAGCAGATTGGACAGGGTCCTGGAGGAGCTGTTTTTT. It specifies CASRLDRVLEELFF.

The rearrangement joins TRBV28 to TRBJ1-2, with D possibly matching TRBD1 (5 bases). CDR1 and CDR2 from the germline V gene are MDHEN and SYDVKM. CDR3 size: 11 residues. V was trimmed by 8 bases and J by 5 bases, leaving 9 bases between them. The CDR3 is CASRTTYGYTF. The CDR3 nucleotides read TGTGCCAGCCGGACAACTTATGGCTACACCTTC.

This chain links TRBV7-7 with TRBJ2-3; D gene unclear. With 2 bases removed from V and 1 base from J, the gap between germline ends came to 7 bases. The CDR3 is 14 amino acids. CDR1 is SSHAT, CDR2 FNYEAQ, per germline (reference sequence). This CDR3 reads CASSLNAGTDTQYF. Written as DNA, the CDR3 is TGTGCCAGCAGCTTAAATGCCGGCACAGATACGCAGTATTTT.

The chain employs TRBV5-4 and TRBJ1-6; D unclear. CDR1 and CDR2 from the germline V gene are SGHNT and YYREEE (reference sequence). V dropped 4 bases and J dropped 10 bases, with 18 bases sitting between them. The CDR3 consists of 15 residues. DNA of the CDR3: TGTGCCAGCAGCCCCGGAAAGCAGGCAGTCTCACCCCTCCACTTT. This sequence encodes CASSPGKQAVSPLHF.

The chain joins TRBV6-5 to TRBJ1-5, with 8 bases matching TRBD1. Trimming took 2 bases from V and 10 from J; bases not matched to a gene: 7. The CDR3 covers 14 residues. Per germline, CDR1 MNHEY and CDR2 SVGAGI. CDR3 sequence (DNA): TGTGCCAGCAGTTACACCGCAGGGGGCGGCCCCCAGCATTTT. It yields the protein CASSYTAGGGPQHF.

This chain joins TRBV5-8 and TRBJ2-7; 8 nucleotides align to TRBD1. The CDR3 extends over 15 amino acids. CDR1 and CDR2 from the germline V gene are SGHTS and YDEGEE. The V and J ends lost 0 bases and 5 bases, in that order; junction bases with no gene match: 7. The CDR3 coding sequence is TGTGCCAGCAGCTTGGCCCTAGTGACAGGGGACGAGCAGTACTTC. Translation: CASSLALVTGDEQYF.